This T cell receptor beta chain was captured by sequencing in a study of ipilimumab plus nivolumab after autologous stem cell transplantation. Study-wide context: Typical patient got 5 ipilimumab doses and seven to nine nivolumab doses (median).

The CDR3 extends over 17 amino acids. Germline V lookup: CDR1 LNHDA, CDR2 SQIVND (reference sequence). The V end was cut by 0 bases, the J end by 0 bases, with 12 bases between. Patients got 3 mg/kg IV nivolumab weeks 1, 4, 7, 10, then biweekly through week 26. Clones were read by immunoSEQ multiplex PCR, and TCRdb kept only the in-frame ones, dropping some. Found here are about 20,000 clones, 77% of them singletons; the top ten hold roughly 20%. The TCR originated in a male donor with diffuse large B-cell lymphoma. This sequence joins TRBV19 and TRBJ2-4; D remains unclear. The sample consisted of PBMCs, taken in a trial of ipilimumab plus nivolumab as post-transplant consolidation. This CDR3 reads CASSIEGRSIAKNIQYF. As DNA, the CDR3 is TGTGCCAGTAGTATAGAGGGCAGATCGATAGCCAAAAACATTCAGTACTTC.